The T cell receptor beta chain described here comes from a study of PD-1 blockade in classical Hodgkin lymphoma. Study results and caveats: Complete responders entered with baseline diversity on par with newly diagnosed patients, the results showed. Compared with healthy donors, newly diagnosed patients reportedly showed lower baseline TCR diversity.

Notes on this clone: Antigen: not known.

Clones were read by immunoSEQ multiplex PCR, and TCRdb kept only the in-frame ones, dropping some. The sample lists about 41,000 clones, over 70% occurring once. In every patient, relapse followed autologous stem cell transplantation, while exposure to brentuximab vedotin differed. Reported best responses ranged across complete response, partial response or progressive disease. The sequences come from peripheral blood mononuclear cells (PBMCs), collected at baseline. This TCR came from a human donor with classical Hodgkin lymphoma.

The CDR3 sequence is CASSLSHPDYLVRTSTDTQYF. CDR3 sequence (DNA): TGTGCCAGCAGTTTATCACACCCCGACTATCTCGTCAGAACAAGCACAGATACGCAGTATTTT. The chain couples TRBV27 to TRBJ2-3; D might be TRBD2 (5 bases). Trimming pared 0 bases from V and 0 bases from J, leaving 25 bases between. CDR3 length: 21 amino acids. Germline V CDR1 and CDR2: MNHEY, SMNVEV (reference sequence).